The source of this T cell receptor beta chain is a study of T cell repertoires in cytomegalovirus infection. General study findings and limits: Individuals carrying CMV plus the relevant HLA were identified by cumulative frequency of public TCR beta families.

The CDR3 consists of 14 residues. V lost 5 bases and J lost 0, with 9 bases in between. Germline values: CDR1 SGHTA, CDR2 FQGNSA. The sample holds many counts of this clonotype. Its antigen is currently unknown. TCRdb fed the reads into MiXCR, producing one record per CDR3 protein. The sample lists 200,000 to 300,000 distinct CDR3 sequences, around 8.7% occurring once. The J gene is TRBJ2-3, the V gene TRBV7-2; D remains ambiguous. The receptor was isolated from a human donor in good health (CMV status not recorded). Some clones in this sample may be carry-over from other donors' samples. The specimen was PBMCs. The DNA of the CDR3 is TGTGCCAGCAGCCCCCAACCGAGCACAGATACGCAGTATTTT. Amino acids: CASSPQPSTDTQYF. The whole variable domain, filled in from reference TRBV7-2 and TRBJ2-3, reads GAGVSQSPSNKVTEKGKDVELRCDPISGHTALYWYRQSLGQGLEFLIYFQGNSAPDKSGLPSDRFSAERTGGSVSTLTIQRTQQEDSAVYLCASSPQPSTDTQYFGPGTRLTVL.